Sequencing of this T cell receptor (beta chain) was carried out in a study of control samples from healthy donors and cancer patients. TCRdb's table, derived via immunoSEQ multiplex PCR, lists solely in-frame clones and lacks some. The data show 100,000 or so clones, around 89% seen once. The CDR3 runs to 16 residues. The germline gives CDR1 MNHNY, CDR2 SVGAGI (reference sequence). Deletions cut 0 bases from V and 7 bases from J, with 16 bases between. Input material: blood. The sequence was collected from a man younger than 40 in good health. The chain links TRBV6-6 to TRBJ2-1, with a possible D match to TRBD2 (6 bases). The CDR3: CASSYSTSSPGNEQFF. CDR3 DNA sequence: TGTGCCAGCAGTTACTCAACTAGCTCTCCTGGGAATGAGCAGTTCTTC.